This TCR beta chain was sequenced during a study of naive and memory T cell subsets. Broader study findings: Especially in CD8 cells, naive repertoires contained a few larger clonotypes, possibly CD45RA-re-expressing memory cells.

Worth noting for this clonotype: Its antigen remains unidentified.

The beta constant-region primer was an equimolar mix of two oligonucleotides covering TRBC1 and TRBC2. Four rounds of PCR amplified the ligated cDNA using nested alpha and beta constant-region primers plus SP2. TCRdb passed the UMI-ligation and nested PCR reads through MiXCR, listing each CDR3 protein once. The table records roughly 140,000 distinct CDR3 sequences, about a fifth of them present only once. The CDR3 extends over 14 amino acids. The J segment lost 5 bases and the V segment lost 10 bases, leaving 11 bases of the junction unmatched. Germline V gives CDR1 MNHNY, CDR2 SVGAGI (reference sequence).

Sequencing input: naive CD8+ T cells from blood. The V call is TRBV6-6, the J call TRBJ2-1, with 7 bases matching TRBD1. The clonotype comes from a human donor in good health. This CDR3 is CATQDRVPHNEQFF. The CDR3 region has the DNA TGTGCCACCCAAGACAGGGTTCCCCACAATGAGCAGTTCTTC.